The clone carrying this T cell receptor beta chain came up a few times. CD4+CD45RO+CD25- cells were isolated as memory CD4+ T cells. In TCRdb, the 5' RACE reads were re-called with MiXCR into one record per CDR3 protein. Among around 7,800 distinct CDR3 sequences listed, 40% were seen once. The CDR3 runs to 14 residues. Trimming took 8 bases from V and 5 from J; bases not matched to a gene: 13. Germline V gives CDR1 DFQATT, CDR2 SNEGSKA (reference sequence). Source material: memory CD4+ T cells sorted from blood. Sample subset: memory CD4+ T cells, CD4+CD45RO+CD25-. The clonotype originates from a female donor with breast cancer. This rearrangement joins TRBV20-1 to TRBJ2-3; 7 bases match TRBD1. The CDR3 reads CSWADRKIGDTQYF. CDR3 bases: TGCAGTTGGGCGGACAGGAAAATTGGAGATACGCAGTATTTT.